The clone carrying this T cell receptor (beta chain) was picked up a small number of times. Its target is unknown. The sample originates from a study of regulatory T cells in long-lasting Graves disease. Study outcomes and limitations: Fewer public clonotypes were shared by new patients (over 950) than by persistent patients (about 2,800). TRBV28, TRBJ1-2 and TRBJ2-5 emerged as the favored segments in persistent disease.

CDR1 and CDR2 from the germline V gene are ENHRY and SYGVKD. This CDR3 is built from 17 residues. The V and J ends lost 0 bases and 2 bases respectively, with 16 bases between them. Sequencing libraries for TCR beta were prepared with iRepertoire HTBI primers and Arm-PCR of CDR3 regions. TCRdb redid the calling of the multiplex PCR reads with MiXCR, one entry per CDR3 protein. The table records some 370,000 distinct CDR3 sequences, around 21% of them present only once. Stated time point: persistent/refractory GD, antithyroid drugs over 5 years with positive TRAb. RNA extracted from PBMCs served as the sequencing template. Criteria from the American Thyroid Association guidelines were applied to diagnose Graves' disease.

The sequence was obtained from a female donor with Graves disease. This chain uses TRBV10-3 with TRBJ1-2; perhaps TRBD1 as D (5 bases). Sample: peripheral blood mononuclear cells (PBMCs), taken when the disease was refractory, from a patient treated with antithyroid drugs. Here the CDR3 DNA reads TGTGCCATCAGTGAGTCGACCCCGGGGCAGGTGAACTATGGCTACACCTTC. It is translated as CAISESTPGQVNYGYTF.